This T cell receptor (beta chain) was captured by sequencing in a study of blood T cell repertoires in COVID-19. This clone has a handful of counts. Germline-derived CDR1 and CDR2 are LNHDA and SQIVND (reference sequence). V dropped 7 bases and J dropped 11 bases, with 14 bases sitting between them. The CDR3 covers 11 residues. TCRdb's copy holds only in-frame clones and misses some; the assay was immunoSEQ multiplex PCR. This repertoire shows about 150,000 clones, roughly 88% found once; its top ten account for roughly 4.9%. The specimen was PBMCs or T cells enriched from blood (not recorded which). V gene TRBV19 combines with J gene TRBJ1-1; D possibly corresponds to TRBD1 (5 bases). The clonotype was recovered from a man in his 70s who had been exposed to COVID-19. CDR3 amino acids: CASIQGLLAFF. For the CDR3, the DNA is TGTGCCAGTATTCAGGGCCTCCTGGCTTTCTTT.